This record looks at one TCR beta chain sequence and its context. Its cognate antigen is unknown. The authors extracted at least 5 micrograms of total RNA per sample. Losses at the gene ends were 6 bases for V and 9 bases for J; bases not matched to a gene: 12. The CDR3 covers 16 residues. The V gene's germline CDR1 is SGHTA and CDR2 FQGTGA. The sample originates from a study of blood T cells in healthy people across ages. Primers used in a second PCR of about 7 to 11 cycles were a sample-barcoded 5' primer and a J-beta primer mix. MiXCR was run by TCRdb on the 5' RACE reads, yielding one entry per CDR3 protein. The sample consists of 730,000 or so distinct CDR3 sequences, 40% to 45% of them appearing once. Findings and limits, study-wide: Naive CD4+ cell counts and diversity both ran higher in long-lived than in aged donors. A roughly linear age-dependent decrease characterized TCR beta diversity per million T cells. Naive T cell percentage strongly correlated with TCR beta diversity.

The receptor was derived from a man older than 75 in good health. Sequencing was performed on blood. The chain links TRBV7-3 to TRBJ2-1; TRBD2 matches at 12 bases. The CDR3, as DNA: TGTGCCAGCAGATTAGCCGGGGCTAGCGGGAGGGGTGAGCAGTTCTTC. It translates to CASRLAGASGRGEQFF.